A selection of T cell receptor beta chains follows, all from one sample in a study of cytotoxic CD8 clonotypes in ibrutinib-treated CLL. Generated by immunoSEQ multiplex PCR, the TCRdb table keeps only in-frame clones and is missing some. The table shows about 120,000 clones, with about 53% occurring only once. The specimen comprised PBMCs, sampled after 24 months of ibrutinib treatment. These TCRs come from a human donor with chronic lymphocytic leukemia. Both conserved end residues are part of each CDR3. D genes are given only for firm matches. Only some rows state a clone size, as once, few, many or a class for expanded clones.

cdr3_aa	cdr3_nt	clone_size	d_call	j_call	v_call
CAWSLIVDGSYEQYF	TGTGCCTGGAGCTTGATCGTGGACGGTTCCTACGAGCAGTACTTC	few	NA	TRBJ2-7	TRBV30
CASSLGSATDTQYF	TGTGCCAGCAGCCTCGGCAGCGCCACAGATACGCAGTATTTT	NA	NA	TRBJ2-3	TRBV6-6
CASSLTKQRAQRNEQFF	TGTGCCAGCAGCTTAACGAAACAGCGGGCCCAGCGGAATGAGCAGTTCTTC	NA	NA	TRBJ2-1	TRBV7-3
CASSLSRQGAYGYTF	TGTGCCAGCAGTTTATCAAGGCAGGGGGCATATGGCTACACCTTC	NA	TRBD1	TRBJ1-2	TRBV27
CASSPRPGGDSPLHF	TGTGCCAGCTCACCAAGGCCAGGGGGTGATTCACCCCTCCACTTT	few	TRBD1	TRBJ1-6	TRBV18
CASSPMAGGNNEQFF	TGCGCCAGCAGCCCCATGGCGGGGGGGAACAATGAGCAGTTCTTC	many	TRBD2	TRBJ2-1	TRBV5-1
CASSAPGVGANEQFF	TGTGCCAGCAGTGCACCCGGTGTGGGGGCCAATGAGCAGTTCTTC	few	NA	TRBJ2-1	TRBV28
CASSPGPVKQYF	TGTGCCAGCAGCCCCGGGCCCGTCAAGCAGTACTTC	NA	NA	TRBJ2-7	TRBV7-2
CSVGRGPGANVLTF	TGCAGCGTGGGCAGGGGGCCTGGGGCCAACGTCCTGACTTTC	NA	TRBD1	TRBJ2-6	TRBV29-1
CASSGTGGRFEKLFF	TGTGCCAGCAGTGGTACCGGGGGGCGATTTGAAAAACTGTTTTTT	once	NA	TRBJ1-4	TRBV25-1
CASSSLAGTDTQYF	TGTGCCAGCAGCAGCCTGGCGGGGACAGATACGCAGTATTTT	few	NA	TRBJ2-3	TRBV5-6
CASTKDGRNTEAFF	TGTGCCAGTACCAAGGACGGGAGGAACACTGAAGCTTTCTTT	once	NA	TRBJ1-1	TRBV19
CASSGTGLYEQYF	TGTGCCAGCAGTGGCACAGGGTTGTACGAGCAGTACTTC	NA	NA	TRBJ2-7	TRBV25-1
CASSEDRTSNTEAFF	TGTGCCAGCAGTGAGGACAGGACCTCGAACACTGAAGCTTTCTTT	NA	TRBD1	TRBJ1-1	TRBV25-1
CASSRQSPLHF	TGTGCCAGCAGTAGGCAGTCACCCCTCCACTTT	NA	NA	TRBJ1-6	TRBV2
CASSLWVITNTGELFF	TGTGCCAGCAGCTTATGGGTTATAACGAACACCGGGGAGCTGTTTTTT	NA	NA	TRBJ2-2	TRBV7-2
CASSPPSGGPENTGELFF	TGTGCCAGCTCACCACCCAGCGGGGGGCCCGAGAACACCGGGGAGCTGTTTTTT	NA	TRBD2	TRBJ2-2	TRBV18
CASSIPGTEAFF	TGTGCCAGTAGTATACCGGGAACTGAAGCTTTCTTT	NA	NA	TRBJ1-1	TRBV19
CASSQLRTGAIYGYTF	TGCGCCAGCAGCCAACTACGGACAGGGGCGATCTATGGCTACACCTTC	NA	TRBD1	TRBJ1-2	TRBV4-1
CASSFTTGRYEQYF	TGTGCCAGCAGTTTCACCACCGGAAGATACGAGCAGTACTTC	NA	NA	TRBJ2-7	TRBV28
CASSLKPLVGRVSTGELFF	TGTGCCAGCAGCTTAAAACCGCTGGTGGGGAGGGTGAGCACCGGGGAGCTGTTTTTT	NA	TRBD2	TRBJ2-2	TRBV7-3
CAGRGRTDTQYF	TGTGCCGGCCGGGGGCGCACAGATACGCAGTATTTT	NA	NA	TRBJ2-3	TRBV30
CASSPGPNTEAFF	TGTGCCAGCAGCCCCGGACCGAACACTGAAGCTTTCTTT	NA	NA	TRBJ1-1	TRBV7-3
CASSPLDSSGEQFF	TGCGCCAGCAGCCCCTTGGACTCCTCGGGGGAGCAGTTCTTC	few	NA	TRBJ2-1	TRBV5-1
CASSLRNTEAFF	TGTGCCAGCAGCTTGCGGAACACTGAAGCTTTCTTT	NA	NA	TRBJ1-1	TRBV5-6
CASILAGYEQYF	TGTGCCAGCATCCTAGCGGGTTACGAGCAGTACTTC	NA	TRBD2	TRBJ2-7	TRBV2
CASGTLSYEQYF	TGTGCCAGCGGGACTCTGTCCTACGAGCAGTACTTC	few	NA	TRBJ2-7	TRBV28
CASSRDSSSGNTIYF	TGCGCCAGCAGCAGGGACTCCTCCTCTGGAAACACCATATATTTT	NA	NA	TRBJ1-3	TRBV5-1
CASSDRGGRQETQYF	TGTGCCAGCAGCGACCGAGGTGGCAGACAAGAGACCCAGTACTTC	NA	NA	TRBJ2-5	TRBV9
CASSERGAVGVYEQYF	TGTGCCAGCAGTGAGAGGGGGGCAGTCGGAGTCTACGAGCAGTACTTC	few	NA	TRBJ2-7	TRBV2
CASSLQGRPYEQYF	TGTGCCAGCAGCCTACAGGGTAGACCCTACGAGCAGTACTTC	NA	NA	TRBJ2-7	TRBV5-4
CASSQDAGPSNTEAFF	TGCGCCAGCAGCCAAGATGCGGGACCCTCCAACACTGAAGCTTTCTTT	NA	NA	TRBJ1-1	TRBV4-1
CAWIKGYCNQPQHF	TGTGCCTGGATAAAGGGTTATTGCAATCAGCCCCAGCATTTT	few	NA	TRBJ1-5	TRBV30
CASSLDRGTDPFGNTIYF	TGTGCCAGCAGCTTAGATCGGGGGACAGACCCCTTCGGAAACACCATATATTTT	few	TRBD1	TRBJ1-3	TRBV11-3
CASSYGNDRPEAFF	TGTGCCAGCAGTTACGGAAACGACCGACCTGAAGCTTTCTTT	once	NA	TRBJ1-1	TRBV6-6
CAISDHGVSNEQFF	TGTGCCATCAGTGACCACGGGGTCAGCAATGAGCAGTTCTTC	NA	NA	TRBJ2-1	TRBV10-3
CASGLLQGPDYGYTF	TGTGCTAGTGGTTTGTTACAGGGGCCTGACTATGGCTACACCTTC	once	TRBD1	TRBJ1-2	TRBV12-5
CAWMKGRLGAGYTF	TGTGCCTGGATGAAGGGCAGACTAGGAGCTGGCTACACCTTC	NA	NA	TRBJ1-2	TRBV30
CASSVEAGDFKNIQYF	TGTGCCAGCAGCGTAGAGGCAGGGGATTTCAAAAACATTCAGTACTTC	few	NA	TRBJ2-4	TRBV9
CASSPRTSGEVTDTQYF	TGTGCCAGCAGCCCTCGGACTAGCGGAGAAGTCACAGATACGCAGTATTTT	NA	TRBD2	TRBJ2-3	TRBV13
CASTRKVVGGELFF	TGTGCCAGCACCCGTAAGGTTGTGGGCGGGGAGCTGTTTTTT	NA	NA	TRBJ2-2	TRBV6-5
CASSLGSGGAYLSTDTQYF	TGCGCCAGCAGCTTGGGTAGCGGGGGGGCGTACCTTAGCACAGATACGCAGTATTTT	NA	TRBD2	TRBJ2-3	TRBV5-1
CSAGRGERETQYF	TGCAGCGCGGGTCGGGGGGAGCGTGAGACCCAGTACTTC	few	TRBD2	TRBJ2-5	TRBV29-1
CAISDIEQYF	TGTGCCATCAGTGATATCGAGCAGTACTTC	NA	NA	TRBJ2-7	TRBV10-3
CAWSVSSYTEAFF	TGTGCCTGGAGTGTAAGCAGCTACACTGAAGCTTTCTTT	NA	NA	TRBJ1-1	TRBV30
CSVSRQGGSYEQYF	TGCAGCGTTAGCAGACAGGGGGGATCCTACGAGCAGTACTTC	NA	TRBD1	TRBJ2-7	TRBV29-1
CASSQERRGEAFF	TGCGCCAGCAGCCAAGAACGAAGGGGAGAAGCTTTCTTT	NA	NA	TRBJ1-1	TRBV4-1
CASSPRPGLSSGNTIYF	TGTGCCAGCAGCCCTCGTCCAGGGCTGAGCTCTGGAAACACCATATATTTT	NA	NA	TRBJ1-3	TRBV7-9
CASSSSGGETQYF	TGTGCCAGCAGTTCTAGCGGGGGTGAGACCCAGTACTTC	NA	TRBD2	TRBJ2-5	TRBV7-3
CASTRGAVGLGYTF	TGTGCCAGCACCAGGGGGGCAGTAGGTTTAGGCTACACCTTC	NA	TRBD1	TRBJ1-2	TRBV13
CASRDSEGYGYTF	TGTGCCAGCCGGGACAGTGAGGGCTATGGCTACACCTTC	NA	TRBD1	TRBJ1-2	TRBV28
CASSPGQGGNYGYTF	TGTGCCAGCAGCCCCGGACAGGGAGGGAACTATGGCTACACCTTC	NA	TRBD1	TRBJ1-2	TRBV11-3
CASSTWGTSDSYEQYF	TGTGCCAGCAGTACTTGGGGGACATCGGATTCCTACGAGCAGTACTTC	NA	NA	TRBJ2-7	TRBV2